This is a list of T cell receptor beta chains from one sample in a study of T cells in Graves' hyperthyroidism and ophthalmopathy. TCRdb recomputed calls from the multiplex PCR reads with MiXCR, one row per CDR3 protein. The table includes about 560,000 distinct CDR3 sequences, approximately 15% detected once. The source material was blood. Receptors were obtained from a woman aged 18 to 35 with Graves' hyperthyroidism. The CDR3 runs from the conserved cysteine through the conserved F or W. Each record gives: V gene, clone size, J gene, D gene, CDR3 protein, CDR3 DNA. A D gene is named only where the DNA matches it firmly. Not every row has a clone size; where given, it reads once, few, many or a size class.

V gene: TRBV2; clone size: many; J gene: TRBJ1-5; D gene: .; CDR3 protein: CASTERAGADNQPQHF; CDR3 DNA: TGTGCCAGCACCGAACGGGCAGGGGCGGACAATCAGCCCCAGCATTTT
V gene: TRBV2; clone size: many; J gene: TRBJ2-3; D gene: TRBD2; CDR3 protein: CASSRTSGGYGTQYF; CDR3 DNA: TGTGCCAGCAGTAGGACTAGCGGGGGGTATGGGACGCAGTATTTT
V gene: TRBV5-1; clone size: many; J gene: TRBJ1-1; D gene: .; CDR3 protein: CASSLVWMNTEAFF; CDR3 DNA: TGCGCCAGCAGCTTGGTTTGGATGAACACTGAAGCTTTCTTT
V gene: TRBV7-2; clone size: many; J gene: TRBJ2-5; D gene: TRBD2; CDR3 protein: CASSLRAGRATQYF; CDR3 DNA: TGTGCCAGCAGCTTAAGGGCAGGGAGGGCGACCCAGTACTTC
V gene: TRBV11-3; clone size: few; J gene: TRBJ1-3; D gene: .; CDR3 protein: CASSPQRNTIYF; CDR3 DNA: TGTGCCAGCAGCCCGCAGAGAAACACCATATATTTT
V gene: TRBV4-3; clone size: .; J gene: TRBJ1-1; D gene: .; CDR3 protein: CASSQDKGIMNTEAFF; CDR3 DNA: TGCGCCAGCAGCCAAGATAAGGGAATAATGAACACTGAAGCTTTCTTT
V gene: TRBV30; clone size: .; J gene: TRBJ2-6; D gene: .; CDR3 protein: CAWSLFSGANVLTF; CDR3 DNA: TGTGCCTGGAGTCTTTTCTCTGGGGCCAACGTCCTGACTTTC
V gene: TRBV12-3/TRBV12-4; clone size: many; J gene: TRBJ1-2; D gene: TRBD1; CDR3 protein: CASRPLQGARGYTF; CDR3 DNA: TGTGCCAGCAGACCCTTACAGGGGGCGCGTGGCTACACCTTC
V gene: TRBV6-1; clone size: few; J gene: TRBJ2-3; D gene: .; CDR3 protein: CATSGTYTDTQYF; CDR3 DNA: TGTGCCACTTCCGGGACTTACACAGATACGCAGTATTTT
V gene: TRBV18; clone size: few; J gene: TRBJ2-1; D gene: .; CDR3 protein: CASSPPEVEQFF; CDR3 DNA: TGTGCCAGCTCACCACCGGAAGTAGAGCAGTTCTTC
V gene: TRBV4-3; clone size: .; J gene: TRBJ1-6; D gene: .; CDR3 protein: CASSQAILTGGAYSPLHF; CDR3 DNA: TGCGCCAGCAGCCAAGCTATACTCACGGGGGGGGCTTATTCACCCCTCCACTTT
V gene: TRBV18; clone size: many; J gene: TRBJ2-1; D gene: .; CDR3 protein: CASGGNYNEQFF; CDR3 DNA: TGTGCCAGCGGCGGGAATTACAATGAGCAGTTCTTC
V gene: TRBV10-3; clone size: .; J gene: TRBJ1-1; D gene: .; CDR3 protein: CAISEYEWGNTEAFF; CDR3 DNA: TGTGCCATCAGTGAGTACGAGTGGGGGAACACTGAAGCTTTCTTT
V gene: TRBV7-2; clone size: few; J gene: TRBJ2-3; D gene: .; CDR3 protein: CASRLDRGGDTQYF; CDR3 DNA: TGTGCCAGCAGACTGGACCGCGGAGGGGATACGCAGTATTTT
V gene: TRBV30; clone size: many; J gene: TRBJ2-7; D gene: TRBD2; CDR3 protein: CAWSKASGRVEQYF; CDR3 DNA: TGTGCCTGGAGTAAGGCTAGCGGGAGAGTCGAGCAGTACTTC
V gene: TRBV18; clone size: many; J gene: TRBJ2-7; D gene: .; CDR3 protein: CASSPATGSYEQYF; CDR3 DNA: TGTGCCAGCTCACCAGCGACGGGCTCCTACGAGCAGTACTTC
V gene: TRBV14; clone size: .; J gene: TRBJ2-7; D gene: .; CDR3 protein: CASSQDQHEQYF; CDR3 DNA: TGTGCCAGCAGCCAAGATCAGCACGAGCAGTACTTC
V gene: TRBV20-1; clone size: many; J gene: TRBJ1-1; D gene: .; CDR3 protein: CSARQGTGAFF; CDR3 DNA: TGCAGTGCCCGGCAAGGCACTGGTGCTTTCTTT
V gene: TRBV14; clone size: few; J gene: TRBJ2-2; D gene: TRBD2; CDR3 protein: CASSRDSGRTNTGELFF; CDR3 DNA: TGTGCCAGCAGCCGAGATTCCGGGAGGACCAACACCGGGGAGCTGTTTTTT
V gene: TRBV6-2/TRBV6-3; clone size: many; J gene: TRBJ2-5; D gene: .; CDR3 protein: CASGGQSQETQYF; CDR3 DNA: TGTGCCAGCGGAGGACAGAGTCAAGAGACCCAGTACTTC
V gene: TRBV5-1; clone size: few; J gene: TRBJ2-3; D gene: TRBD1; CDR3 protein: CASSRRTGVDTDTQYF; CDR3 DNA: TGCGCCAGCAGCCGGCGGACAGGGGTAGACACAGATACGCAGTATTTT
V gene: TRBV20-1; clone size: few; J gene: TRBJ1-5; D gene: .; CDR3 protein: CSARVQGWSQPLHF; CDR3 DNA: TGCAGTGCTCGAGTACAGGGCTGGAGTCAGCCCCTGCATTTT
V gene: TRBV3-1; clone size: few; J gene: TRBJ1-4; D gene: TRBD1; CDR3 protein: CASSQVVTGTGDEKLFF; CDR3 DNA: TGTGCCAGCAGCCAAGTGGTTACCGGGACAGGGGATGAAAAACTGTTTTTT
V gene: TRBV12-3/TRBV12-4; clone size: few; J gene: TRBJ2-7; D gene: .; CDR3 protein: CASSLRGGEQYF; CDR3 DNA: TGTGCCAGCAGTTTACGGGGTGGCGAGCAGTACTTC
V gene: TRBV6-1; clone size: few; J gene: TRBJ1-5; D gene: TRBD1; CDR3 protein: CASSPPGQGLQPQHF; CDR3 DNA: TGTGCCAGCAGTCCACCGGGACAGGGCCTTCAGCCCCAGCATTTT
V gene: TRBV6-2/TRBV6-3; clone size: many; J gene: TRBJ2-3; D gene: TRBD2; CDR3 protein: CASSYTSGGASTDTQYF; CDR3 DNA: TGTGCCAGCAGCTATACTAGCGGGGGAGCTAGCACAGATACGCAGTATTTT
V gene: TRBV7-9; clone size: many; J gene: TRBJ2-6; D gene: TRBD2; CDR3 protein: CASSPRSARGDLNSGANVLTF; CDR3 DNA: TGTGCCAGCAGCCCTCGGTCCGCGCGGGGGGACCTGAACTCTGGGGCCAACGTCCTGACTTTC
V gene: TRBV6-1; clone size: .; J gene: TRBJ1-3; D gene: .; CDR3 protein: CASRQQGSGNTIYF; CDR3 DNA: TGTGCCAGCAGACAGCAGGGCTCTGGAAACACCATATATTTT
V gene: TRBV4-1; clone size: many; J gene: TRBJ1-4; D gene: .; CDR3 protein: CASSQYSGTTNEKLFF; CDR3 DNA: TGCGCCAGCAGCCAATATTCGGGGACAACTAATGAAAAACTGTTTTTT
V gene: TRBV5-1; clone size: .; J gene: TRBJ2-7; D gene: TRBD1; CDR3 protein: CASSSRTGAGREQYF; CDR3 DNA: TGCGCCAGCAGCTCCAGGACAGGGGCCGGCCGCGAGCAGTACTTC
V gene: TRBV2; clone size: many; J gene: TRBJ2-3; D gene: TRBD2; CDR3 protein: CASSVTSGRSDTQYF; CDR3 DNA: TGTGCCAGCAGTGTGACTAGCGGGAGGTCAGATACGCAGTATTTT